This TCR beta chain was recovered during a study of PD-L1 blockade in urothelial cancer. This clone was counted a single time. Time point specified: pretreatment peripheral blood. Patients had locally advanced or metastatic urothelial carcinoma. The number of samples from each patient was between 1 and 8, taken pretreatment and on-treatment. Germline loops: CDR1 SNHLY, CDR2 FYNNEI. Trimming left V 3 bases short and J 4 bases short, with 15 bases between. The CDR3 is 15 amino acids. Sequencing was performed with immunoSEQ multiplex PCR; in TCRdb, only in-frame clones are kept and a portion is missing. The sample lists around 70,000 clones; about nine tenths were seen once.

The sequenced sample was PBMCs, obtained around atezolizumab (anti-PD-L1) treatment. This TCR was recovered from a man between 65 and 85 years old with urothelial cancer. This chain uses TRBV2 with TRBJ1-2; D is perhaps TRBD1 (5 bases). CDR3 in DNA: TGTGCCAGCAGTGACGGGGGACTTGGGGGCTATGGCTACACCTTC. Its protein product is CASSDGGLGGYGYTF. Supplemented by reference TRBV2 and TRBJ1-2, the full variable domain reads EPEVTQTPSHQVTQMGQEVILRCVPISNHLYFYWYRQILGQKVEFLVSFYNNEISEKSEIFDDQFSVERPDGSNFTLKIRSTKLEDSAMYFCASSDGGLGGYGYTFGSGTRLTVV.